The 32 T cell receptor beta chains reported below all come from one sample, sequenced in a study of cytomegalovirus exposure and HLA in healthy donors. The PCR ran on 60 Vbeta and 13 Jbeta primers. Sequencing used immunoSEQ multiplex PCR; TCRdb keeps in-frame clones, though not all of them. The sample carries approximately 110,000 clones, over 70% recorded once. The sample comprised PBMCs. The receptors originated from a man aged 25-45 years in good health and CMV-seronegative.

The chain carries TRBV10-3 and TRBJ1-1; 7 positions agree with TRBD1. V shed 3 bases, J shed 5 bases, and the junction held 6 bases outside the gene matches. The CDR3 is 14 residues long. Germline V gives CDR1 ENHRY, CDR2 SYGVKD. The CDR3 sequence: CAISDRGTGTEAFF. CDR3 nucleotide sequence: TGTGCCATCAGTGACAGGGGGACCGGTACTGAAGCTTTCTTT.

The rearrangement uses TRBV9 and TRBJ2-7; 8 positions agree with TRBD2. This CDR3 has 14 amino acids. With V trimmed by 7 bases and J by 4 bases, 10 bases remained unmatched. The germline V gene encodes CDR1 SGDLS and CDR2 YYNGEE. For the CDR3, the DNA is TGTGCCAGCCTCCGGGGGGGACTAGGGTACGAGCAGTACTTC. Translating it yields CASLRGGLGYEQYF.

The gene calls are TRBV2 and TRBJ1-6, with 8 bases aligning to TRBD1. CDR3 length: 14 amino acids. From germline, CDR1 is SNHLY and CDR2 FYNNEI. V was clipped by 6 bases and J by 8 bases; unmatched bases: 6. The CDR3 loop reads CASSRTGIDSPLHF. CDR3 in DNA: TGTGCCAGCAGCCGGACAGGGATAGATTCACCCCTCCACTTT.

V is TRBV15 and J is TRBJ2-7; D call uncertain. Germline V gene data show CDR1 as LNHNV and CDR2 as YYDKDF (reference sequence). The CDR3 length is 15 residues. Trimming stripped 1 base from V and 0 bases from J, with 10 bases between. The CDR3 DNA reads as TGTGCCACCAGCAGAGCAGAGCGTAGCTCCTACGAGCAGTACTTC. Translating gives CATSRAERSSYEQYF.

This chain connects TRBV10-3 to TRBJ2-2; D remains unclear. The CDR3 has 12 residues. Trimming removed 6 bases from V and 8 bases from J, with 10 bases in between. Per germline, CDR1 ENHRY and CDR2 SYGVKD. The CDR3 DNA is TGTGCCATCAGGTCCACGGAGGGGGAGCTGTTTTTT. Amino acid sequence: CAIRSTEGELFF.

This chain joins TRBV6-4 and TRBJ1-1; D not certain. The germline V and J ends were trimmed by 0 bases and 7 bases, with 9 bases remaining between them. CDR1 MRHNA and CDR2 SNTAGT come from the germline V gene. This CDR3 has 13 amino acids. CDR3 in amino acids: CASSDSAEIEAFF. In DNA form, the CDR3 reads TGTGCCAGCAGTGACTCGGCCGAAATTGAAGCTTTCTTT.

This clone was recorded only once. The rearrangement links TRBV6-5 to TRBJ2-7; 9 bases map to TRBD2. The germline gives CDR1 MNHEY, CDR2 SVGAGI. This CDR3 region has 15 residues. Germline trimming cut 6 bases from V and 4 bases from J; bases unmatched to any gene: 10. CDR3: CASSSPSGARYEQYF. CDR3 in DNA: TGTGCCAGCAGCTCCCCTAGCGGGGCGAGATACGAGCAGTACTTC.

The V call is TRBV29-1, the J call TRBJ2-7; 11 bases line up with TRBD2. The trim removed 3 bases at V and 0 bases at J, leaving 4 bases unmatched. Per germline, CDR1 SQVTM and CDR2 ANQGSEA. This CDR3 comprises 15 residues. The CDR3 loop reads CSVESTSGVSYEQYF. The CDR3 bases are TGCAGCGTTGAGTCGACTAGCGGGGTCTCCTACGAGCAGTACTTC.

This chain uses TRBV4-2 with TRBJ2-3; 8 bases line up with TRBD2. V was pared by 0 bases and J by 4 bases, with 3 bases of the junction left unmatched. The CDR3 has 15 amino acids. Germline V gene lookup returns CDR1 LGHNA and CDR2 YNFKEQ. Written as DNA, the CDR3 is TGTGCCAGCAGCCAAGATATCGGGAGGGCAGATACGCAGTATTTT. Protein sequence: CASSQDIGRADTQYF.

The genes are TRBV30 and TRBJ2-5; the D gene is possibly TRBD1 (6 bases). With 5 bases removed from V and 1 base from J, the gap between germline ends came to 11 bases. CDR3 size: 13 residues. Germline V CDR1 and CDR2: GTSNPN, SVGIG (reference sequence). The CDR3 coding sequence is TGTGCCTGGGGTAGGGACATCCAAGAGACCCAGTACTTC. It yields the protein CAWGRDIQETQYF.

The V call is TRBV19, the J call TRBJ2-6; 12 nucleotides line up with TRBD2. Germline-derived CDR1 and CDR2 are LNHDA and SQIVND (reference sequence). The CDR3 sequence is 19 residues long. V shed 3 bases and J 0 bases; nucleotides not matched to a gene: 6. The CDR3 DNA reads as TGTGCCAGTAGTATTACCACTAGCGGGGGGATCTCTGGGGCCAACGTCCTGACTTTC. This translates into CASSITTSGGISGANVLTF.

The rearrangement links TRBV18 to TRBJ2-5; weak D call: TRBD1 (5 bases). The V gene's germline CDR1 is KGHSH and CDR2 LQKENI. V was trimmed by 3 bases and J by 1 base, leaving 12 bases between them. This CDR3 comprises 15 residues. CDR3 nucleotide sequence: TGTGCCAGCTCACCTAAGGGGTTCGGCCAAGAGACCCAGTACTTC. Translated: CASSPKGFGQETQYF.

The chain combines TRBV5-6 with TRBJ2-5; D possibly corresponds to TRBD2 (6 bases). The CDR3 extends over 14 amino acids. Germline V gene data show CDR1 as SGHDT and CDR2 as YYEEEE. V lost 4 bases, J lost 4 bases, and 14 bases lay in between. CDR3 region: CASSAPPAGETQYF. The CDR3 DNA reads TGTGCCAGCAGCGCCCCCCCAGCGGGAGAGACCCAGTACTTC. Complete variable domain (other parts from reference TRBV5-6 and TRBJ2-5): DAGVTQSPTHLIKTRGQQVTLRCSPKSGHDTVSWYQQALGQGPQFIFQYYEEEERQRGNFPDRFSGHQFPNYSSELNVNALLLGDSALYLCASSAPPAGETQYFGPGTRLLVL.

The chain joins TRBV9 to TRBJ1-2; 9 nucleotides align to TRBD1. The CDR3 runs 16 residues. J lost 4 bases, V lost 4 bases, and 11 bases had no gene match. Per germline, CDR1 SGDLS and CDR2 YYNGEE. In DNA form, the CDR3 reads TGTGCCAGCAGCTCGTCGACAGGGGGTACCTTCTATGGCTACACCTTC. The encoded protein is CASSSSTGGTFYGYTF. The complete variable domain, with remaining parts taken from reference TRBV9 and TRBJ1-2, reads DSGVTQTPKHLITATGQRVTLRCSPRSGDLSVYWYQQSLDQGLQFLIQYYNGEERAKGNILERFSAQQFPDLHSELNLSSLELGDSALYFCASSSSTGGTFYGYTFGSGTRLTVV.

The V gene is TRBV6-1, the J gene TRBJ1-1, with D unclear. The CDR3 extends over 15 amino acids. CDR1 is MNHNS, CDR2 SASEGT, per germline. Trimming shortened V by 7 bases and J by 1 base, and 16 bases separated the two germline ends. CDR3 amino acids: CASTEGGGGNTEAFF. DNA for the CDR3: TGTGCCAGCACCGAAGGCGGCGGAGGGAACACTGAAGCTTTCTTT.

V usage is TRBV5-1 and J usage is TRBJ2-1; possibly TRBD1 for D (6 bases). From germline, CDR1 is SGHRS and CDR2 YFSETQ. V was trimmed by 5 bases and J by 9 bases, leaving 27 bases between them. This CDR3 is 17 amino acids long. CDR3 residues: CASSPQGAGARMSEQFF. CDR3 coding DNA: TGCGCCAGCAGTCCCCAAGGGGCAGGGGCTAGGATGAGTGAGCAGTTCTTC.

In its sample, this clone was seen once. This rearrangement joins TRBV2 to TRBJ2-2; weak D call: TRBD2 (5 bases). The CDR3 has 12 residues. V was trimmed by 6 bases and J by 8 bases, leaving 10 bases between them. Germline CDR1 and CDR2: SNHLY and FYNNEI. The CDR3 region is CASSGLTGELFF. CDR3 nucleotide sequence: TGTGCCAGCAGCGGACTGACTGGGGAGCTGTTTTTT. Drawing the rest from reference TRBV2 and TRBJ2-2, the complete variable domain is EPEVTQTPSHQVTQMGQEVILRCVPISNHLYFYWYRQILGQKVEFLVSFYNNEISEKSEIFDDQFSVERPDGSNFTLKIRSTKLEDSAMYFCASSGLTGELFFGEGSRLTVL.

This clone was seen a few times. V usage is TRBV7-2 and J usage is TRBJ1-5, with 8 bases aligning to TRBD1. There are 16 residues in the CDR3. Trimming at V came to 4 bases and at J to 1 base, leaving 6 bases not matched to a gene. In germline, CDR1 is SGHTA, CDR2 FQGNSA. This chain's CDR3 is CASSSGGTGSNQPQHF. Here the CDR3 DNA reads TGTGCCAGCAGCTCAGGGGGCACCGGGAGCAATCAGCCCCAGCATTTT.

V usage is TRBV6-4 and J usage is TRBJ2-2; D perhaps matches TRBD2 (6 bases). Germline loops: CDR1 MRHNA, CDR2 SNTAGT. The CDR3 loop spans 16 amino acids. V was trimmed by 5 bases and J by 0 bases, leaving 13 bases between them. The DNA for the CDR3 is TGTGCCAGCAGTCAGGTGGGGGGACCGAACACCGGGGAGCTGTTTTTT. Its translation: CASSQVGGPNTGELFF.

This rearrangement joins TRBV6-6 to TRBJ1-5, with D unclear. V was cut by 2 bases and J by 0 bases, with 8 bases left in between. The CDR3 is 15 amino acids. CDR1 and CDR2 from the germline V gene are MNHNY and SVGAGI (reference sequence). The DNA for the CDR3 is TGTGCCAGCAGTTACCCCGGGATTAGCAATCAGCCCCAGCATTTT. This encodes CASSYPGISNQPQHF.

The chain combines TRBV15 with TRBJ2-7, with 10 bases aligning to TRBD1. V lost 1 base and J lost 4; bases outside the gene matches: 7. The CDR3 has 16 amino acids. CDR1 and CDR2 (germline): LNHNV, YYDKDF (reference sequence). CDR3 loop: CATSRAPGQGQYEQYF. As DNA, the CDR3 is TGTGCCACCAGCAGAGCCCCGGGACAGGGGCAATACGAGCAGTACTTC.

CDR3 amino acids: CASSKGTGSSYNEQFF. CDR3 bases: TGTGCCAGCAGTAAGGGGACAGGGAGCTCCTACAATGAGCAGTTCTTC. The rearrangement joins TRBV6-6 to TRBJ2-1; 9 nucleotides align to TRBD1. Germline V gives CDR1 MNHNY, CDR2 SVGAGI (reference sequence). J lost 0 bases, V lost 5 bases, and 5 bases had no gene match. There are 16 residues in the CDR3.

The rearrangement links TRBV7-8 to TRBJ2-1; D remains unclear. Germline V CDR1 and CDR2: SGHVS, FQNEAQ. The V end was cut by 8 bases, the J end by 0 bases, with 8 bases between. There are 13 residues in the CDR3. As DNA, the CDR3 is TGTGCCAGCGCGATAAGCTCCTACAATGAGCAGTTCTTC. Amino acids: CASAISSYNEQFF.

V and J are TRBV28 and TRBJ1-2, with 9 bases identical to TRBD1. CDR1 is MDHEN, CDR2 SYDVKM, per germline. CDR3 length equals 13 residues. The trim removed 5 bases at V and 6 bases at J, leaving 4 bases unmatched. The CDR3 spells CASSPGTGNGYTF. The CDR3 region has the DNA TGTGCCAGCAGTCCCGGGACAGGGAATGGCTACACCTTC.

The rearrangement links TRBV4-1 to TRBJ2-7; the match to TRBD1 covers 7 bases. The CDR3 covers 15 residues. J lost 3 bases, V lost 0 bases, and 5 bases had no gene match. Germline V gene sequence: CDR1 MGHRA, CDR2 YSYEKL. The CDR3 DNA sequence: TGCGCCAGCAGCCAAGAACCGGGACAGCGCTACGAGCAGTACTTC. This codes for CASSQEPGQRYEQYF.

The CDR3 sequence: CASSLTGAQPQHF. The CDR3 nucleotides read TGTGCCAGCAGCTTAACAGGGGCACAGCCCCAGCATTTT. The chain couples TRBV7-3 to TRBJ1-5; a weak D match, TRBD1 (5 bases). The V end lost 0 bases, the J end lost 7 bases, and 7 bases lay between the germline ends. The germline V gene encodes CDR1 SGHTA and CDR2 FQGTGA. The length of the CDR3 is 13 residues.

The chain combines TRBV18 with TRBJ2-1; D is possibly TRBD1 (5 bases). V dropped 3 bases and J dropped 5 bases, with 11 bases sitting between them. Germline CDR1 KGHSH, CDR2 LQKENI. This CDR3 comprises 14 residues. For the CDR3, the DNA is TGTGCCAGCTCACCCCAGGGTGGCCACAATGAGCAGTTCTTC. Translated: CASSPQGGHNEQFF.

This clone was counted between two and nine times. The chain recombines TRBV30 with TRBJ2-5; D is possibly TRBD1 (5 bases). CDR1 and CDR2 (germline): GTSNPN, SVGIG (reference sequence). CDR3 length: 16 amino acids. The V gene lost 0 bases and the J gene lost 3 bases, with 17 bases spanning the gap. CDR3 sequence: CAWSVRGVSTEETQYF. As DNA, the CDR3 is TGTGCCTGGAGTGTTAGGGGCGTGAGTACCGAAGAGACCCAGTACTTC.

This clone came up many times. V usage is TRBV6-5 and J usage is TRBJ1-1; 9 bases align to TRBD1. The germline CDR1 and CDR2 sequences are MNHEY and SVGAGI. V shed 0 bases and J 5 bases; nucleotides not matched to a gene: 4. This CDR3 comprises 15 residues. CDR3 DNA: TGTGCCAGCAGTTACTCGACTGGACAGGGGACTGAAGCTTTCTTT. Protein: CASSYSTGQGTEAFF.

The chain has TRBV5-1 and TRBJ1-1; a possible D gene is TRBD1 (5 bases). V was cut by 7 bases and J by 3 bases, with 13 bases left in between. The V gene's germline CDR1 is SGHRS and CDR2 YFSETQ. The CDR3 runs to 13 residues. The CDR3 DNA reads as TGCGCCAGCGCCAGGGATCGGGACACTGAAGCTTTCTTT. Encoded protein: CASARDRDTEAFF.

The V and J genes are TRBV2 and TRBJ2-3; 7 nucleotides agree with TRBD1. This CDR3 has 15 amino acids. J lost 4 bases, V lost 3 bases, and 7 bases had no gene match. The germline CDR1 and CDR2 sequences are SNHLY and FYNNEI. The CDR3 DNA sequence: TGTGCCAGCAGTGATGTGGGAGACAGGGCAGATACGCAGTATTTT. This gives the protein CASSDVGDRADTQYF.

This clone was observed a few times. The chain is built from TRBV10-3 and TRBJ2-1; D call uncertain. The CDR3 sequence is 14 residues long. V shed 4 bases and J shed 0 bases, with 7 bases lying between them. In germline, CDR1 is ENHRY, CDR2 SYGVKD. CDR3 DNA sequence: TGTGCCATCAGTGGGCCGGGCTCCTACAATGAGCAGTTCTTC. This encodes CAISGPGSYNEQFF.